This T cell receptor beta chain stems from a study of control samples from healthy donors and cancer patients. Sequencing was performed with immunoSEQ multiplex PCR; in TCRdb, only in-frame clones are kept and a portion is missing. The sample shows over 150,000 clones, around 94% of them seen only once. The sample taken for sequencing was blood. The TCR sequence derives from a woman aged 18-29 years in good health.

DNA for the CDR3: TGTGCCAGCAGCGGACAGGGGGCGACCGACTATGGCTACACCTTC. Translation gives CASSGQGATDYGYTF. This chain connects TRBV9 to TRBJ1-2; the match to TRBD1 covers 10 bases. This CDR3 comprises 15 residues. Germline loops: CDR1 SGDLS, CDR2 YYNGEE. J gave up 3 bases and V 3 bases, and 5 bases lay outside the gene matches.